The 4 T cell receptor beta chains below come from one sample, sequenced in a study of T cells in Graves' hyperthyroidism and ophthalmopathy. There were TCR beta CDR3 regions amplified from RNA transcripts. The TCR CDR3 was amplified in a first-round RT-PCR using the HTBI primer set. TCRdb called the multiplex PCR reads again in MiXCR, with one record for every CDR3 protein. The sample lists hundreds of thousands of distinct CDR3 sequences; 15% to 20% were seen once. The sample consisted of blood. The receptors originated from a woman aged 18-29 years with Graves' ophthalmopathy.

The chain is built from TRBV6-1 and TRBJ1-1; D unresolved. Germline V gives CDR1 MNHNS, CDR2 SASEGT. Trimming took off 6 bases at V and 2 bases at J, with 16 bases between the two ends. The CDR3 length is 15 residues. The CDR3, as DNA: TGTGCCAGCAGGCCCCCGGGAAAGAAAAACACTGAAGCTTTCTTT. Its protein is CASRPPGKKNTEAFF.

At least ten counts were recorded for this clonotype. V is TRBV13 and J is TRBJ2-7, with TRBD1 matching over 7 bases. Germline assignment: CDR1 PRHDT and CDR2 FYEKMQ (reference sequence). V lost 4 bases to trimming and J lost 3 bases; unmatched junction nucleotides: 12. The CDR3 contains 16 residues. The CDR3 bases are TGTGCCAGCAGCTCCCTGACAGGGTTGAGCTTCTACGAGCAGTACTTC. Its protein product is CASSSLTGLSFYEQYF.

This clonotype was counted at least ten times. The rearrangement uses TRBV5-8 and TRBJ2-5; TRBD2 aligns across 11 bases. Germline values: CDR1 SGHTS, CDR2 YDEGEE. This CDR3 contains 14 residues. V was pared by 1 base and J by 4 bases, with 0 bases of the junction left unmatched. CDR3 region: CASSLTSGRETQYF. CDR3 sequence (DNA): TGTGCCAGCAGCTTGACTAGCGGGAGAGAGACCCAGTACTTC.

This clonotype was seen repeatedly, ten times or more. The rearrangement uses TRBV19 and TRBJ1-1, with unresolved D. The CDR3 extends over 15 amino acids. Per the germline V gene, CDR1 is LNHDA and CDR2 is SQIVND (reference sequence). The V end was cut by 3 bases, the J end by 1 base, with 12 bases between. This chain's CDR3 is CASSIGRASNTEAFF. CDR3 sequence (DNA): TGTGCCAGTAGTATTGGGAGGGCCTCGAACACTGAAGCTTTCTTT.